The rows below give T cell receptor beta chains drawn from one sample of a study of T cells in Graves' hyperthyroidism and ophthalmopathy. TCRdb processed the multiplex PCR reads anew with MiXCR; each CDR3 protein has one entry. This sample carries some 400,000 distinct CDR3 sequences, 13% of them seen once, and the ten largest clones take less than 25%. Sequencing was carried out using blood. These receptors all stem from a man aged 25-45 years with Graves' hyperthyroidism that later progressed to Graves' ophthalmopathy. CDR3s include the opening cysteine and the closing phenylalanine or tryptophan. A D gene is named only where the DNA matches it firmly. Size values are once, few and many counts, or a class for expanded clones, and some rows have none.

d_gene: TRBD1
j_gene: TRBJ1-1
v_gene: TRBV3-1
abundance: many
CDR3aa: CASSQGQGYTEAFF
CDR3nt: TGTGCCAGCAGCCAGGGACAGGGGTATACTGAAGCTTTCTTT

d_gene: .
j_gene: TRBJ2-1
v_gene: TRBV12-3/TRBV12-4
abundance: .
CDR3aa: CASSLGGGLNEQFF
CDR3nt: TGTGCCAGCAGTTTGGGGGGGGGGCTTAATGAGCAGTTCTTC

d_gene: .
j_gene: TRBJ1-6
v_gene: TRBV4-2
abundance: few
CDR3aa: CASSQDSRSPLHF
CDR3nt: TGTGCCAGCAGCCAAGATTCCCGGTCACCCCTCCACTTT

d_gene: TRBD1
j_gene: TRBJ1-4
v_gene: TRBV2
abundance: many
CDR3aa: CASSDPRGLSTNEKLFF
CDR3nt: TGTGCCAGCAGTGACCCCAGGGGGCTCTCAACTAATGAAAAACTGTTTTTT

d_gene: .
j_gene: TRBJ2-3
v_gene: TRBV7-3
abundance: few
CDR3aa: CASSPGATSTDTQYF
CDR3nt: TGTGCCAGCAGCCCGGGTGCCACTAGCACAGATACGCAGTATTTT

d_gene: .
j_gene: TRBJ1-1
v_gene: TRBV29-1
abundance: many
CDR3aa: CSVEATAENTEAFF
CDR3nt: TGCAGCGTTGAAGCTACAGCTGAGAACACTGAAGCTTTCTTT

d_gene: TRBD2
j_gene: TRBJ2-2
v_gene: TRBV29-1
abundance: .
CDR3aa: CSVEGVAGKYSGELLF
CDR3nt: TGCAGCGTTGAGGGGGTAGCGGGGAAGTATTCCGGGGAGCTGCTTTTT

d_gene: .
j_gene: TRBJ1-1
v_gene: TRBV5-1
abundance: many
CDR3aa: CASSSLPGGTNTEAFF
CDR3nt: TGCGCCAGCAGCTCACTGCCGGGGGGTACAAACACTGAAGCTTTCTTT

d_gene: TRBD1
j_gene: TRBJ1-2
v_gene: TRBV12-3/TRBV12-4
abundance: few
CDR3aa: CASSLLVGTGGNYGYTF
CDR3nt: TGTGCCAGCAGTTTATTGGTAGGGACAGGGGGGAACTATGGCTACACCTTC

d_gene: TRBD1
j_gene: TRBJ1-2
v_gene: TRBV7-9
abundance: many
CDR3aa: CASSLAGQDGYGYTF
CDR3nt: TGTGCCAGCAGCTTAGCGGGACAGGATGGGTATGGCTACACCTTC

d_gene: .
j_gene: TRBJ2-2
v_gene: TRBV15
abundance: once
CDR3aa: CATSRGPIFTGELFF
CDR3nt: TGTGCCACCAGCAGAGGCCCAATATTCACCGGGGAGCTGTTTTTT

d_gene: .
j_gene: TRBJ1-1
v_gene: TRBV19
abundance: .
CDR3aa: CASSISWNTEAFF
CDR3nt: TGTGCCAGTAGTATATCGTGGAACACTGAAGCTTTCTTT

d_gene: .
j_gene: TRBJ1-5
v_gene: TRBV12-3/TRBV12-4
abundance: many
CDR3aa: CASSYRAFSNQPQHF
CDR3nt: TGTGCCAGCAGTTACAGAGCTTTTAGCAATCAGCCCCAGCATTTT

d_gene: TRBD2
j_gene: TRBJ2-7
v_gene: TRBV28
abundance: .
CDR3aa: CASSLEGTSGSYEQYF
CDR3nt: TGTGCCAGCAGTTTAGAGGGGACTAGCGGGAGCTACGAGCAGTACTTC

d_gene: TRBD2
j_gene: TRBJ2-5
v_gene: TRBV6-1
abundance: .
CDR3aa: CASSSRLAGQETQYF
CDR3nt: TGTGCCAGCAGTTCCCGACTAGCGGGACAAGAGACCCAGTACTTC

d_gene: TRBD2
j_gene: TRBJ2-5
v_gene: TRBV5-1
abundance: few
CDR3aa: CASSFRTSGGLETQYF
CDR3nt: TGCGCCAGCAGCTTCCGGACTAGCGGGGGGTTGGAGACCCAGTACTTC

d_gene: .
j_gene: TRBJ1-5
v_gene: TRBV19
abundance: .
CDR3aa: CASRIGGYSNQPQHF
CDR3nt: TGTGCCAGTAGGATCGGGGGATATAGCAATCAGCCCCAGCATTTT

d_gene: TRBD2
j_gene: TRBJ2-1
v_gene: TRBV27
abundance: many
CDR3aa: CASSLRGAGGGYEQFF
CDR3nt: TGTGCCAGCAGTCTTCGGGGGGCGGGGGGAGGGTATGAGCAGTTCTTC

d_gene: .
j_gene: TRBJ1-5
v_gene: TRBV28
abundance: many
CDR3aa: CASSFADGDSNQPQHF
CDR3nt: TGTGCCAGCAGTTTCGCGGACGGGGATAGCAATCAGCCCCAGCATTTT

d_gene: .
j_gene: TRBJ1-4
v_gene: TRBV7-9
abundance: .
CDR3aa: CASSQPGPRTNENLFF
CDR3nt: TGTGCCAGCAGCCAACCAGGCCCGCGTACTAATGAAAATCTGTTTTTT

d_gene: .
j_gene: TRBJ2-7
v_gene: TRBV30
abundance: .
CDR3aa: CAWSVRSSYEQYF
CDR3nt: TGTGCCTGGAGTGTACGGTCGAGCTACGAGCAGTACTTC

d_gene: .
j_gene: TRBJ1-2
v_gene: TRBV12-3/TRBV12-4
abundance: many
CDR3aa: CASNSRDSNYGYTF
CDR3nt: TGTGCCAGCAACTCCAGGGACTCAAACTATGGCTACACCTTC

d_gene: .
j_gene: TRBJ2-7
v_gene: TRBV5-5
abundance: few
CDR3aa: CASSLGDVASYEQYF
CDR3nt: TGTGCCAGCAGCTTGGGGGACGTCGCCTCCTACGAGCAGTACTTC

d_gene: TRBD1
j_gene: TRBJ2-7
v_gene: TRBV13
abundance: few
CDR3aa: CASSVGQGDYEQYF
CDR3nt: TGTGCCAGCAGCGTCGGACAGGGGGACTACGAGCAGTACTTC

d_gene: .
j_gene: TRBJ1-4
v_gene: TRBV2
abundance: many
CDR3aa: CASSFPETKATNEKLFF
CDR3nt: TGTGCCAGCAGTTTTCCTGAGACAAAAGCAACTAATGAAAAACTGTTTTTT

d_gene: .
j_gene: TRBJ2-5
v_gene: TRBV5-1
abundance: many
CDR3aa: CASSSQQGRQETQYF
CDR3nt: TGCGCCAGCAGCTCCCAACAGGGCCGCCAAGAGACCCAGTACTTC

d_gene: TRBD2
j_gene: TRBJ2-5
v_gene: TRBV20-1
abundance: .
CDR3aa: CSARSSGVGETQYF
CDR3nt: TGCAGTGCTAGGTCTAGCGGGGTGGGTGAGACCCAGTACTTC

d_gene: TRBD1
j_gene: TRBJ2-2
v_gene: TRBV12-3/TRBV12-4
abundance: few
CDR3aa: CASNSWDRDTGELFF
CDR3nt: TGTGCCAGCAATTCCTGGGACAGGGACACCGGGGAGCTGTTTTTT

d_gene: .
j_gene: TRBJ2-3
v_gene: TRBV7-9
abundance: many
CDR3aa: CASEGLARTDTQYF
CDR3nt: TGTGCCAGCGAAGGGCTCGCTCGCACAGATACGCAGTATTTT

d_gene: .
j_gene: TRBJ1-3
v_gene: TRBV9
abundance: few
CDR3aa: CASSPPYGNTIYF
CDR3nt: TGTGCCAGCAGCCCCCCCTACGGAAACACCATATATTTT

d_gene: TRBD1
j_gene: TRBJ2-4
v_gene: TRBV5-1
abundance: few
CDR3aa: CASSLPQGAQGHKNIQYF
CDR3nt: TGCGCCAGCAGTTTGCCGCAGGGGGCACAGGGGCACAAAAACATTCAGTACTTC

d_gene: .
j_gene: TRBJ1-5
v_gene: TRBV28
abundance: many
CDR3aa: CASTSPGSDYSNQPQHF
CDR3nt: TGTGCCAGCACCTCCCCGGGGTCAGATTATAGCAATCAGCCCCAGCATTTT

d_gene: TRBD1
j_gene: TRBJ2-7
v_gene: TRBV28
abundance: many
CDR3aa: CASNQDRGLSYEQYF
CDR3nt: TGTGCCAGCAATCAGGACAGGGGGCTATCCTACGAGCAGTACTTC

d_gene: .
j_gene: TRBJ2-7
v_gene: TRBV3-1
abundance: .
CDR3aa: CASGSHNSYGQYF
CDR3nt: TGTGCCAGCGGGAGCCACAATTCCTACGGGCAGTACTTC

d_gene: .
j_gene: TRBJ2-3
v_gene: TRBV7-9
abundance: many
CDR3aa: CASSSQSTDTQYF
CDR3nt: TGTGCCAGCAGCTCCCAGAGCACAGATACGCAGTATTTT

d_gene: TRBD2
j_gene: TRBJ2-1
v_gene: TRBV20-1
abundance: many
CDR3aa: CSVTSGGVNNEQFF
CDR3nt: TGCAGTGTGACTAGCGGGGGGGTAAACAATGAGCAGTTCTTC

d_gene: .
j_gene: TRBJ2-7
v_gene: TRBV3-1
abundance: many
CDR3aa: CASSQDWKVYEQYF
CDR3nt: TGTGCCAGCAGCCAAGATTGGAAGGTGTACGAGCAGTACTTC

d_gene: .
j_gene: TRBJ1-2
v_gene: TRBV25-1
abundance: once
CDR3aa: CASSEWQGSYTF
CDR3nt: TGTGCCAGCAGTGAATGGCAGGGGAGCTACACCTTC

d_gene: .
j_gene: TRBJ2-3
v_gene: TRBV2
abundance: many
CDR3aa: CATSVANTQYF
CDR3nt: TGTGCCACCTCGGTGGCAAATACGCAGTATTTT

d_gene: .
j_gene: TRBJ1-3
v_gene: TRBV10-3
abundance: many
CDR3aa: CAISATGTGNTIYF
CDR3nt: TGTGCCATCAGTGCTACAGGGACTGGAAACACCATATATTTT

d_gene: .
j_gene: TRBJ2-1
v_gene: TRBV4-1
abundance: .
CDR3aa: CASGLTGRRSSYNEQFF
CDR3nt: TGCGCCAGCGGTCTTACGGGTCGACGGAGCTCCTACAATGAGCAGTTCTTC

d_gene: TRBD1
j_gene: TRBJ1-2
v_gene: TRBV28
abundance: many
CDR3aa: CASSPTGALTF
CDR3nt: TGTGCCAGCAGTCCTACAGGGGCCTTAACCTTC

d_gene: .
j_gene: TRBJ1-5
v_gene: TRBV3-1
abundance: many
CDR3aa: CASSQDLGADQPQHF
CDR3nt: TGTGCCAGCAGCCAAGATCTGGGGGCGGATCAGCCCCAGCATTTT

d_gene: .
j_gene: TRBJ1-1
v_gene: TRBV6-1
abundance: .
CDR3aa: CASIPGKSFVTEAFF
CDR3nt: TGTGCCAGCATTCCGGGGAAGAGTTTTGTGACTGAAGCTTTCTTT

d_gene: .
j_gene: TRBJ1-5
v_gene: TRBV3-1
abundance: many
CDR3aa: CASSKDWGGGGNQPQHF
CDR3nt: TGTGCCAGCAGCAAAGATTGGGGGGGCGGAGGCAATCAGCCCCAGCATTTT